The 12 T cell receptor beta chains below were found in one sample sequenced in a study of cytomegalovirus exposure and HLA in healthy donors. Both 60 Vbeta primers and 13 Jbeta primers went into the PCR. Some clones are missing from TCRdb's copy, which holds only in-frame ones; the method was immunoSEQ multiplex PCR. Seen here are over 150,000 clones, roughly 85% observed once, and the top ten hold around 1.3%. The source material was PBMCs. These receptor sequences come from a woman between 50 and 59 years old in good health and CMV-seronegative.

The V and J genes are TRBV5-1 and TRBJ1-2; 7 bases align to TRBD1. CDR1 and CDR2 from the germline V gene are SGHRS and YFSETQ. The junction had 10 bases not matched to a gene; V was cut back by 4 bases and J by 7 bases. CDR3 length: 14 amino acids. CDR3 bases: TGCGCCAGCAGCCCCCCCCGTTACAGGGGTGGCTACACCTTC. This codes for CASSPPRYRGGYTF.

In this sample, this clone turned up once. The CDR3 spells CASSMKQTLDGYTF. The CDR3 DNA follows: TGTGCCAGTAGTATGAAACAGACGTTGGATGGCTACACCTTC. The chain links TRBV19 to TRBJ1-2, with unresolved D. V was pared by 3 bases and J by 6 bases, with 14 bases between. The CDR3 has 14 amino acids. The germline V gene encodes CDR1 LNHDA and CDR2 SQIVND (reference sequence).

The DNA of the CDR3 is TGTGCCAGCAGCTTTCGCCAGGGTACCTACGAGCAGTACTTC. Protein: CASSFRQGTYEQYF. The chain employs TRBV11-2 and TRBJ2-7, with D tentatively TRBD1 (5 bases). CDR3 length: 14 residues. The V gene lost 3 bases and the J gene lost 2 bases, with 11 bases spanning the gap. The germline V gene encodes CDR1 SGHAT and CDR2 FQNNGV. Based on the CDR3 plus reference TRBV11-2 and TRBJ2-7, the full variable domain is EAGVAQSPRYKIIEKRQSVAFWCNPISGHATLYWYQQILGQGPKLLIQFQNNGVVDDSQLPKDRFSAERLKGVDSTLKIQPAKLEDSAVYLCASSFRQGTYEQYFGPGTRLTVT.

The genes are TRBV5-5 and TRBJ1-3; 7 positions match TRBD1. After removal of 4 bases from V and 0 bases from J, the junction contained 4 bases not matched to a gene. The CDR3 runs to 15 residues. Germline CDR1 SGHKS, CDR2 YYEKEE (reference sequence). The CDR3 sequence: CASSTGQHSGNTIYF. The CDR3 DNA reads TGTGCCAGCAGCACGGGACAGCACTCTGGAAACACCATATATTTT.

This chain joins TRBV14 and TRBJ1-1; maybe TRBD1 (5 bases). This CDR3 contains 13 residues. Germline CDR1 reads SGHDN; CDR2 reads FVKESK. The V end was cut by 6 bases, the J end by 7 bases, with 15 bases between. This CDR3 reads CASSPISGYEAFF. The CDR3 DNA follows: TGTGCCAGCAGTCCTATTTCAGGGTATGAAGCTTTCTTT.

The chain joins TRBV15 to TRBJ2-7; TRBD2 matches at 9 bases. V shed 2 bases, J shed 6 bases, and the junction held 8 bases outside the gene matches. Germline CDR1 reads LNHNV; CDR2 reads YYDKDF (reference sequence). This CDR3 contains 15 residues. The CDR3 here is CATSRPIGLAFEQYF. In nucleotides, the CDR3 is TGTGCCACCAGCAGACCAATTGGACTAGCGTTCGAGCAGTACTTC.

This chain uses TRBV7-2 with TRBJ1-1; 8 positions agree with TRBD1. The CDR3 extends over 14 amino acids. The V gene end was trimmed by 4 bases and the J gene end by 5 bases; junction bases not matched to a gene: 6. CDR1 and CDR2 from the germline V gene are SGHTA and FQGNSA. CDR3 protein: CASSSQGAVTEAFF. CDR3 nucleotides: TGTGCCAGCAGCTCGCAGGGGGCCGTGACTGAAGCTTTCTTT.

This chain links TRBV30 with TRBJ2-2; TRBD1 is a possible D gene (5 bases). With 0 bases removed from V and 7 bases from J, the gap between germline ends came to 15 bases. The CDR3 extends over 15 amino acids. The germline CDR1 and CDR2 sequences are GTSNPN and SVGIG (reference sequence). The CDR3 spells CAWSVRRQLVGELFF. The CDR3 DNA reads as TGTGCCTGGAGTGTACGAAGACAGCTCGTCGGGGAGCTGTTTTTT. Together with reference TRBV30 and TRBJ2-2, the CDR3 gives the full variable domain: SQTIHQWPATLVQPVGSPLSLECTVEGTSNPNLYWYRQAAGRGLQLLFYSVGIGQISSEVPQNLSASRPQDRQFILSSKKLLLSDSGFYLCAWSVRRQLVGELFFGEGSRLTVL.

The gene calls are TRBV6-5 and TRBJ2-5, with D unresolved. Germline V gene sequence: CDR1 MNHEY, CDR2 SVGAGI. With 6 bases removed from V and 1 base from J, the gap between germline ends came to 9 bases. The CDR3 is 13 residues long. CDR3 in DNA: TGTGCCAGCAGCTCCGCGGTCCAAGAGACCCAGTACTTC. It translates to CASSSAVQETQYF.

The chain uses TRBV20-1 and TRBJ1-2; D ambiguous. The CDR3 extends over 10 amino acids. CDR1 is DFQATT, CDR2 SNEGSKA, per germline (reference sequence). V was cut by 4 bases and J by 8 bases, with 8 bases left in between. CDR3 sequence reads: CSATGGGYTF. The CDR3 DNA is TGCAGTGCTACAGGAGGAGGCTACACCTTC.

Regarding this clone: Other DNA sequences in this specimen translate into the identical CDR3. The V call is TRBV7-9, the J call TRBJ2-1; 7 positions agree with TRBD1. Germline assignment: CDR1 SEHNR and CDR2 FQNEAQ (reference sequence). J was trimmed by 10 bases and V by 5 bases; bases with no gene match: 5. This CDR3 spans 12 amino acids. CDR3 bases: TGTGCCAGCAGCCCAAGGGGGCTAGAGCAGTTCTTC. It translates to CASSPRGLEQFF.

V usage is TRBV4-3 and J usage is TRBJ2-1; maybe TRBD2 (5 bases). The CDR3 covers 16 residues. V gave up 2 bases and J gave up 2 bases, with 13 bases separating them. Per germline, CDR1 LGHNA and CDR2 YSLEER. The CDR3: CASSQFSAEAYNEQFF. CDR3 bases: TGCGCCAGCAGCCAATTCTCAGCGGAAGCCTACAATGAGCAGTTCTTC.